This entry lists 7 T cell receptor beta chains sequenced from one sample in a study of shared clonotypes between healthy human individuals. Measured with immunoSEQ multiplex PCR; TCRdb has only the in-frame clones, and not every one. The repertoire holds about 1.5 million clones, with 95% to 99% as singletons. The sample comprised naive CD4+ T cells sorted from blood. Described subset: CD45RA+ positively selected. These receptors came from a man aged 30 to 45 in good health.

The CDR3 region is CASSVGTGGFAGELFF. The CDR3 region has the DNA TGCGCCAGCAGCGTCGGGACAGGCGGTTTCGCCGGGGAGCTGTTTTTT. The chain links TRBV5-1 to TRBJ2-2, with 8 bases that match TRBD1. J lost 6 bases, V lost 4 bases, and 11 bases had no gene match. From germline, CDR1 is SGHRS and CDR2 YFSETQ. The CDR3 covers 16 residues.

The V call is TRBV7-9, the J call TRBJ1-5, with D perhaps matching TRBD1 (5 bases). The germline V gene has CDR1 SEHNR and CDR2 FQNEAQ (reference sequence). This CDR3 spans 15 amino acids. Trimming took 5 bases from V and 0 from J, leaving 11 bases between them. The CDR3 DNA sequence: TGTGCCAGCAGCCAAGACAGAGCTAGCAATCAGCCCCAGCATTTT. It is translated as CASSQDRASNQPQHF.

CDR3 nucleotide sequence: TGCGCCAGCAGCCAAGATGGGGGGAGTGGTGAAAAACTGTTTTTT. It codes for CASSQDGGSGEKLFF. The V and J genes are TRBV4-1 and TRBJ1-4, with D possibly matching TRBD1 (5 bases). The CDR3 covers 15 residues. V lost 0 bases and J lost 7, with 12 bases in between. Germline CDR1 MGHRA, CDR2 YSYEKL.

This clone came up once. This sequence joins TRBV5-1 and TRBJ2-5, with a possible D match to TRBD1 (6 bases). V was cut by 1 base and J by 0 bases, with 13 bases left in between. Germline lookup yields CDR1 SGHRS and CDR2 YFSETQ. The CDR3 runs 16 residues. The CDR3 loop reads CASSLTGTTHQETQYF. CDR3 DNA: TGCGCCAGCAGCTTGACAGGGACGACTCACCAAGAGACCCAGTACTTC.

The rearrangement links TRBV7-2 to TRBJ2-5, with D hard to call. The J call is in doubt because the DNA end fits TRBJ2-7 better. Germline assignment: CDR1 SGHTA and CDR2 FQGNSA. The CDR3 is made up of 14 amino acids. CDR3 in amino acids: CASSYQDGPYEQYF. The DNA for the CDR3 is TGTGCCAGCAGCTACCAGGACGGCCCCTACGAGCAGTACTTC.

This sequence joins TRBV5-1 and TRBJ2-5, with 13 bases fitting TRBD2. Unmatched junction bases numbered 5, after V lost 4 bases and J lost 5 bases. The CDR3 is made up of 15 amino acids. Germline V CDR1 and CDR2: SGHRS, YFSETQ. The CDR3 bases are TGCGCCAGCAGCAAAGCGACTAGCGGGGGGGAGACCCAGTACTTC. Translated, it gives CASSKATSGGETQYF. The full variable domain, its missing parts supplied by reference TRBV5-1 and TRBJ2-5, is KAGVTQTPRYLIKTRGQQVTLSCSPISGHRSVSWYQQTPGQGLQFLFEYFSETQRNKGNFPGRFSGRQFSNSRSEMNVSTLELGDSALYLCASSKATSGGETQYFGPGTRLLVL.

The chain joins TRBV7-9 to TRBJ1-5; D remains ambiguous. Trimming removed 2 bases from V and 7 bases from J, with 9 bases in between. Germline lookup yields CDR1 SEHNR and CDR2 FQNEAQ (reference sequence). The CDR3 runs 13 residues. As DNA, the CDR3 is TGTGCCAGCAGCTTAATGGGGAACCAGCCCCAGCATTTT. Translating it yields CASSLMGNQPQHF.